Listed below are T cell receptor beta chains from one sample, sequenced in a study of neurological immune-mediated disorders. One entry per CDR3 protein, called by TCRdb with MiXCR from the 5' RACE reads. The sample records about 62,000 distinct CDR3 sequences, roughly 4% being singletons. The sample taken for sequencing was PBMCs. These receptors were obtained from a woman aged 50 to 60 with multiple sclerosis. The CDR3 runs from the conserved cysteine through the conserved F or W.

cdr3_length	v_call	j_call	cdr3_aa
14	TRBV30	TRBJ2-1	CAWRGNRMRGEQFF
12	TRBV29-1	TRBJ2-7	CSVVAFHYEQYF
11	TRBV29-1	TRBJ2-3	CSVGFTDTQYF
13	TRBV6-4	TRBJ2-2	CASSRDNTGELFF
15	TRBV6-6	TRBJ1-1	CASRQGTEGNGEAFF
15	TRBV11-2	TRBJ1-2	CASSSPGQGLYGYTF
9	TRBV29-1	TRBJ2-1	CSAGDEQFF
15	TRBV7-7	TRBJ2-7	CASSSGLAGPYEQYF
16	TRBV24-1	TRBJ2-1	CATSDTGQGWYNEQFF
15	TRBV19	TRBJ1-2	CASTNPGDSNYGYTF
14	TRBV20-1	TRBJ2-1	CSAIGTRDYNEQFF
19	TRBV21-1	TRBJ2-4	CASSKGTQGGTLAKNIQYF
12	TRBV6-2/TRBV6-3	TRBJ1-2	CASSWTVYGYTF
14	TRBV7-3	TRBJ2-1	CASSSGTDWGEQFF
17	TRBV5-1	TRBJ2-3	CASSLAGGVLETDTQYF
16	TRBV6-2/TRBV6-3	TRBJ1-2	CASSYPSDRDDDGYTF
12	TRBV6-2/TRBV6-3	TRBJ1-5	CASSWGAGPQHF
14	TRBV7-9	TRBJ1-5	CASSLATDYQPQNF
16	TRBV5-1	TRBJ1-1	CASSLRADGRNTEAFF
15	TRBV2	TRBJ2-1	CASSERLAGVSEQFF